What follows is one TCR beta chain and its context. The antigen remains unidentified. The sample comes from a study of T cell responses to AZD1222 COVID-19 vaccine. Study-level findings and limits: Only 6 or 7 people who got AZD1222 tested seropositive at baseline.

Data came from immunoSEQ multiplex PCR; TCRdb stores just in-frame clones and leaves some out. The data contain 90,000 to 100,000 clones, roughly nine tenths of them singletons. Germline CDR1 reads SGHVS; CDR2 reads FQNEAQ. V shed 5 bases and J shed 6 bases, with 22 bases lying between them. The CDR3 totals 16 residues. This chain uses TRBV7-8 with TRBJ1-1, with TRBD1 as a possible D gene (5 bases). The TCR comes from an adult in good health. The sample in question was peripheral blood, obtained on day 0 of AZD1222 vaccination. The DNA of the CDR3 is TGTGCCAGCAGCGGAACCGGGGCTTGGCCCGTTGCTGAAGCTTTCTTT. It codes for CASSGTGAWPVAEAFF.